The 20 T cell receptor beta chains presented below share a single source sample, sequenced in a study of blood T cells in healthy people across ages. A second PCR of roughly 7 to 11 cycles used a sample-barcoded 5' primer and a J-beta primer mix. MiXCR, applied by TCRdb to the 5' RACE reads, yields one record per CDR3 protein. The table records fewer than 750,000 distinct CDR3 sequences, roughly 48% of them present only once. Sequences were obtained from blood. These receptor sequences come from a man older than 75 in good health.

This clonotype was recorded many times. The chain is built from TRBV7-3 and TRBJ2-6, with a tentative D call TRBD1 (5 bases). Germline lookup yields CDR1 SGHTA and CDR2 FQGTGA. The CDR3 length is 15 residues. With 3 bases removed from V and 1 base from J, the gap between germline ends came to 7 bases. The DNA of the CDR3 is TGTGCCAGCAGCTTTCAGGGTTCTGGGGCCAACGTCCTGACTTTC. Amino acid sequence: CASSFQGSGANVLTF.

The chain has TRBV29-1 and TRBJ2-5; possibly TRBD1 or TRBD2 for D (6 bases each). Trimming shortened V by 7 bases and J by 5 bases, and 23 bases separated the two germline ends. This CDR3 is 15 amino acids long. Germline V lookup: CDR1 SQVTM, CDR2 ANQGSEA. CDR3 protein: CSAGGGGRGSETQYF. CDR3 sequence (DNA): TGCAGCGCCGGAGGTGGGGGGCGCGGTAGTGAGACCCAGTACTTC. The whole variable domain, remainder taken from reference TRBV29-1 and TRBJ2-5, is SAVISQKPSRDICQRGTSLTIQCQVDSQVTMMFWYRQQPGQSLTLIATANQGSEATYESGFVIDKFPISRPNLTFSTLTVSNMSPEDSSIYLCSAGGGGRGSETQYFGPGTRLLVL.

This clonotype was found once. The chain recombines TRBV28 with TRBJ2-3; D might be TRBD1 (5 bases). The CDR3 is 14 residues long. Trimming stripped 3 bases from V and 5 bases from J, with 12 bases between. Per the germline V gene, CDR1 is MDHEN and CDR2 is SYDVKM. The CDR3 nucleotides are TGTGCCAGCAGTTTCGTAAGGGGTGTAGATACGCAGTATTTT. Protein: CASSFVRGVDTQYF.

The chain uses TRBV2 and TRBJ1-5; D not certain. The V gene's germline CDR1 is SNHLY and CDR2 FYNNEI. The CDR3 loop spans 14 amino acids. The V gene lost 6 bases and the J gene lost 3 bases, with 12 bases spanning the gap. CDR3 residues: CASSASSANQPQHF. The CDR3 nucleotides read TGTGCCAGCAGCGCCTCCTCGGCCAATCAGCCCCAGCATTTT.

The CDR3 DNA reads TGTGCCAGCAGCTTAGCGCTCCGGCAGGGGTCTTCACCCCTCCACTTT. It is translated as CASSLALRQGSSPLHF. The chain combines TRBV7-8 with TRBJ1-6, with D tentatively TRBD1 (6 bases). The CDR3 runs to 16 residues. V was cut by 0 bases and J by 9 bases, with 15 bases left in between. CDR1 SGHVS and CDR2 FQNEAQ come from the germline V gene.

The chain uses TRBV20-1 and TRBJ2-3, with a possible D match to TRBD2 (5 bases). Germline-derived CDR1 and CDR2 are DFQATT and SNEGSKA (reference sequence). Deletions cut 8 bases from V and 1 base from J, with 13 bases between. The CDR3 has 13 residues. CDR3 coding DNA: TGCAGTCGGAATAAACTAGGCACAGATACGCAGTATTTT. It translates to CSRNKLGTDTQYF.

This rearrangement joins TRBV20-1 to TRBJ2-5; D is ambiguous. The CDR3 is made up of 12 amino acids. CDR1 DFQATT and CDR2 SNEGSKA come from the germline V gene (reference sequence). The V gene lost 0 bases and the J gene lost 5 bases, with 7 bases spanning the gap. In nucleotides, the CDR3 is TGCAGTGCTAGAGAACCGGGCGAGACCCAGTACTTC. Translation gives CSAREPGETQYF.

This clonotype turned up a few times. The DNA for the CDR3 is TGTGCTAGTGGTCCTTCTGGGGCCAACGTCCTGACTTTC. Its translation is CASGPSGANVLTF. The J gene is TRBJ2-6, the V gene TRBV12-5, with D uncertain. The V gene lost 5 bases and the J gene lost 1 base, with 3 bases spanning the gap. Germline V lookup: CDR1 LGHNT, CDR2 FRNRAP. The CDR3 length is 13 residues.

This chain joins TRBV6-1 and TRBJ2-3; D uncertain. V dropped 11 bases and J dropped 5 bases, with 23 bases sitting between them. Germline V lookup: CDR1 MNHNS, CDR2 SASEGT. CDR3 size: 15 residues. The CDR3 nucleotides are TGTGCCGTTTCTTCTACCAGGTCTTCACAAGATACGCAGTATTTT. Protein: CAVSSTRSSQDTQYF.

The chain has TRBV7-2 and TRBJ2-1; weak D call: TRBD1 (5 bases). CDR3 length equals 15 residues. The germline CDR1 and CDR2 sequences are SGHTA and FQGNSA. V was trimmed by 5 bases and J by 7 bases, leaving 18 bases between them. DNA of the CDR3: TGTGCCAGCAGCCGTGTGGTAAATTCAGGGAATGAGCAGTTCTTC. Protein: CASSRVVNSGNEQFF. Full variable domain (rest looked up from reference TRBV7-2 and TRBJ2-1): GAGVSQSPSNKVTEKGKDVELRCDPISGHTALYWYRQSLGQGLEFLIYFQGNSAPDKSGLPSDRFSAERTGGSVSTLTIQRTQQEDSAVYLCASSRVVNSGNEQFFGPGTRLTVL.

In this sample, this clonotype turned up a few times. The rearrangement uses TRBV29-1 and TRBJ2-1, with D possibly TRBD1 on 5 matching bases. This CDR3 region has 15 residues. CDR1 is SQVTM and CDR2 is ANQGSEA in the germline V gene. Trimming cost V 4 bases and J 2 bases, with 15 bases left between them. The chain's CDR3 is CSVGQQDNPYNEQFF. CDR3 nucleotides: TGCAGCGTTGGACAGCAGGACAATCCCTACAATGAGCAGTTCTTC.

The chain recombines TRBV5-6 with TRBJ1-2; 9 positions agree with TRBD1. The CDR3 spans 15 residues. Germline assignment: CDR1 SGHDT and CDR2 YYEEEE. Unmatched junction bases numbered 9, after V lost 2 bases and J lost 7 bases. This CDR3 is CASSFSGTGYVGYTF. CDR3 nucleotides: TGTGCCAGCAGCTTTTCCGGGACAGGGTATGTTGGCTACACCTTC.

V gene TRBV12-3 or TRBV12-4 combines with J gene TRBJ2-2; no reliable D call. The V end lost 0 bases, the J end lost 3 bases, and 5 bases lay between the germline ends. The CDR3 has 14 residues. The CDR3 DNA follows: TGTGCCAGCAGTTTAGCCCTTGACACCGGGGAGCTGTTTTTT. This gives the protein CASSLALDTGELFF.

V is TRBV12-3 or TRBV12-4 and J is TRBJ2-1; D is undetermined. Deletions cut 6 bases from V and 4 bases from J, with 16 bases between. CDR3 length equals 15 residues. The CDR3 DNA reads as TGTGCCAGCAGAACCACGCGAACCCCTTACAATGAGCAGTTCTTC. Its protein product is CASRTTRTPYNEQFF.

The chain employs TRBV27 and TRBJ2-7; either TRBD1 or TRBD2 may fit D (6 bases each). Germline CDR1 is MNHEY and CDR2 is SMNVEV (reference sequence). Trimming took off 3 bases at V and 5 bases at J, with 14 bases between the two ends. This CDR3 has 14 amino acids. CDR3 bases: TGTGCCAGCAGTTTCATCCCCGGGGGCAACGAGCAGTACTTC. Translated, it gives CASSFIPGGNEQYF.

The chain carries TRBV6-2 or TRBV6-3 and TRBJ1-5; possible D gene TRBD1, 6 bases. CDR3 size: 18 residues. Trimming left V 6 bases short and J 2 bases short, with 23 bases between. Germline V gene lookup returns CDR1 MNHEY and CDR2 SVGEGT. The DNA of the CDR3 is TGTGCCAGCAGCCCACCGGTACGGACAGTGCGGGGCAATCAGCCCCAGCATTTT. Translated: CASSPPVRTVRGNQPQHF.

This clonotype appeared many times. In DNA form, the CDR3 reads TGCAGCGTCGAGTTTGGGGGAGAAGAGACCCAGTACTTC. Encoded protein: CSVEFGGEETQYF. V usage is TRBV29-1 and J usage is TRBJ2-5, with D perhaps given as TRBD1 or TRBD2 (5 bases each). CDR1 SQVTM and CDR2 ANQGSEA come from the germline V gene. CDR3 length equals 13 residues. V lost 6 bases and J 3 bases, leaving 14 bases between the germline ends.

This clonotype was seen more than once but under ten times. The chain uses TRBV6-2 or TRBV6-3 and TRBJ2-7; D is undetermined. The germline V and J ends were trimmed by 2 bases and 0 bases, with 11 bases remaining between them. The CDR3 has 15 amino acids. Germline V gene data show CDR1 as MNHEY and CDR2 as SVGEGT. The CDR3 is CASSYIGGPSYEQYF. CDR3 in DNA: TGTGCCAGCAGTTACATTGGTGGGCCCTCCTACGAGCAGTACTTC.

This clonotype was seen a handful of times. V gene TRBV7-2 combines with J gene TRBJ1-1; D is ambiguous. Trimming took 1 base from V and 7 from J, leaving 16 bases between them. The CDR3 contains 15 residues. Germline CDR1 and CDR2: SGHTA and FQGNSA. The CDR3 reads CASSLEAGMILEAFF. The CDR3 DNA reads as TGTGCCAGCAGCTTAGAAGCGGGTATGATACTTGAAGCTTTCTTT.

This clonotype was seen more than once but under ten times. The chain joins TRBV20-1 to TRBJ2-3; 8 bases line up with TRBD2. V trimming: 5 bases; J trimming: 4 bases; junction bases outside the gene matches: 5. Germline CDR1 and CDR2: DFQATT and SNEGSKA (reference sequence). The CDR3 is 13 amino acids. CDR3 protein: CSASSGGPDTQYF. Here the CDR3 DNA reads TGCAGTGCTTCAAGCGGGGGCCCAGATACGCAGTATTTT.